This is a list of T cell receptor beta chains from one sample in a study of CD8+ T cells in alopecia areata. Method: immunoSEQ multiplex PCR; TCRdb's copy keeps in-frame clones and lacks some. The sample records over 150,000 clones, approximately 60% being singletons. The specimen comprised CD4+ T cells sorted from blood, sampled at week 4, from a patient treated with tofacitinib. Source of these receptors: a human donor with alopecia areata. CDR3s include the opening cysteine and the closing phenylalanine or tryptophan. A D gene is named only where the DNA matches it firmly. Only part of the rows carry a size: once, few, many, or a class if the clone is expanded.

TRBV6-5,-,TRBD1,TRBJ1-2,CASYRGSVGNGYTF,TGTGCCAGTTACAGGGGGAGCGTGGGAAATGGCTACACCTTC
TRBV29-1,once,TRBD1,TRBJ2-1,CSVVRDRGRFF,TGCAGCGTTGTAAGGGACAGGGGGCGGTTCTTC
TRBV15,-,TRBD2,TRBJ2-7,CATSREAGGDYEQYF,TGTGCCACCAGCAGAGAGGCGGGGGGCGACTACGAGCAGTACTTC
TRBV29-1,-,-,TRBJ2-7,CSVKRDNAYEQYF,TGCAGCGTAAAAAGGGACAACGCCTACGAGCAGTACTTC
TRBV10-3,-,TRBD2,TRBJ2-7,CAISPTSDLSYEQYF,TGTGCCATCAGCCCGACTAGCGACCTCTCCTACGAGCAGTACTTC
TRBV18,-,-,TRBJ2-2,CASSPAANGGELFF,TGTGCCAGCTCACCAGCGGCCAATGGCGGGGAGCTGTTTTTT
TRBV19,-,-,TRBJ2-3,CASSIDSYTQYF,TGTGCCAGTAGTATCGACAGCTATACGCAGTATTTT
TRBV25-1,once,-,TRBJ2-5,CASSELTIQETQYF,TGTGCCAGCAGTGAGTTAACTATCCAAGAGACCCAGTACTTC
TRBV30,-,-,TRBJ2-5,CAWDVGKQETQYF,TGTGCCTGGGACGTGGGGAAACAAGAGACCCAGTACTTC
TRBV10-2,few,TRBD1,TRBJ2-1,CATETGGLTYNEQFF,TGCGCCACCGAGACAGGGGGGCTTACCTACAATGAGCAGTTCTTC
TRBV29-1,-,TRBD1,TRBJ2-5,CSAQGDEGWTQYF,TGCAGCGCCCAGGGGGATGAGGGGTGGACCCAGTACTTC
TRBV30,-,-,TRBJ1-5,CAWSVAGGNQPQHF,TGTGCCTGGAGTGTTGCGGGAGGCAATCAGCCCCAGCATTTT
TRBV25-1,-,-,TRBJ2-3,CASSDGLADTQYF,TGTGCCAGCAGTGACGGGCTCGCAGATACGCAGTATTTT
TRBV5-1,-,-,TRBJ2-1,CASSLGDSRSYNEQFF,TGCGCCAGCAGCTTGGGTGACAGCCGCTCCTACAATGAGCAGTTCTTC
TRBV30,-,TRBD1,TRBJ1-2,CAWRKQGVYGYTF,TGTGCCTGGAGGAAACAGGGGGTCTATGGCTACACCTTC
TRBV29-1,-,TRBD1,TRBJ1-2,CSAGDRDSLGYTF,TGCAGCGCTGGGGACCGGGACAGTCTTGGCTACACCTTC
TRBV30,-,-,TRBJ2-5,CAWSVGAETQYF,TGTGCCTGGAGTGTTGGCGCGGAGACCCAGTACTTC
TRBV25-1,-,-,TRBJ2-7,CASSNRNPPYEQYF,TGTGCCAGCAGTAACCGAAACCCTCCCTACGAGCAGTACTTC
TRBV5-4,-,TRBD2,TRBJ2-5,CASRSGTSGTQETQYF,TGTGCCAGCAGATCCGGGACTAGCGGGACTCAAGAGACCCAGTACTTC
TRBV2,few,TRBD1,TRBJ2-1,CASIIRDRWDNEQFF,TGTGCCAGCATCATCAGGGACAGGTGGGACAATGAGCAGTTCTTC
TRBV5-1,-,TRBD1,TRBJ1-1,CASSPGTGSAEAFF,TGCGCCAGCAGCCCCGGGACAGGGAGCGCTGAAGCTTTCTTT
TRBV18,once,-,TRBJ1-1,CASSSSAEAFF,TGTGCCAGCTCATCCTCCGCTGAAGCTTTCTTT
TRBV29-1,-,-,TRBJ2-1,CSVVQGRDEQFF,TGCAGCGTTGTTCAGGGACGGGATGAGCAGTTCTTC
TRBV30,-,-,TRBJ2-7,CAWSVSRYEQYF,TGTGCCTGGAGTGTATCTAGATACGAGCAGTACTTC
TRBV7-3,few,-,TRBJ2-1,CASSPSQREQFF,TGTGCCAGCAGCCCAAGCCAACGCGAGCAGTTCTTC
TRBV27,-,-,TRBJ2-7,CASSLRAPSYEQYF,TGTGCCAGCAGTTTGAGGGCGCCGTCCTACGAGCAGTACTTC
TRBV29-1,-,-,TRBJ2-7,CSARLQREQYF,TGCAGCGCCCGCTTACAGCGCGAGCAGTACTTC
TRBV28,few,-,TRBJ2-3,CASSLPRRMSTDTQYF,TGTGCCAGCAGCCTACCCCGGAGGATGAGCACAGATACGCAGTATTTT
TRBV2,-,TRBD2,TRBJ2-1,CASSAGEGRNEQFF,TGTGCCAGCAGTGCTGGGGAGGGTAGGAATGAGCAGTTCTTC
TRBV27,-,TRBD1,TRBJ2-5,CASSKDRAQETQYF,TGTGCCAGCAGTAAAGACAGGGCTCAAGAGACCCAGTACTTC
TRBV7-2,-,-,TRBJ2-2,CASSQPIDSANTGELFF,TGTGCCAGCAGCCAGCCCATCGATTCGGCGAACACCGGGGAGCTGTTTTTT
TRBV7-2,-,TRBD2,TRBJ2-7,CASSRSGRAAEQYF,TGTGCCAGCAGCCGTAGCGGGAGGGCTGCCGAGCAGTACTTC
TRBV10-3,-,TRBD2,TRBJ2-1,CAISESTSGTYNEQFF,TGTGCCATCAGTGAGTCGACTAGCGGCACCTACAATGAGCAGTTCTTC
TRBV15,-,-,TRBJ1-1,CATGGEGEAFF,TGTGCCACCGGGGGAGAAGGCGAAGCTTTCTTT
TRBV27,few,-,TRBJ2-6,CASSLGSSGANVLTF,TGTGCCAGCAGTTTAGGTAGCTCTGGGGCCAACGTCCTGACTTTC
TRBV11-2,-,TRBD1,TRBJ2-2,CASSLTGGTGELFF,TGTGCCAGCAGCTTGACAGGGGGTACCGGGGAGCTGTTTTTT
TRBV14,few,-,TRBJ2-2,CASSLVRAGTGELFF,TGTGCCAGCAGCCTCGTCAGGGCCGGCACCGGGGAGCTGTTTTTT
TRBV5-6,-,-,TRBJ1-5,CASSSYRFWNQPQHF,TGTGCCAGCAGCTCTTACAGATTTTGGAATCAGCCCCAGCATTTT